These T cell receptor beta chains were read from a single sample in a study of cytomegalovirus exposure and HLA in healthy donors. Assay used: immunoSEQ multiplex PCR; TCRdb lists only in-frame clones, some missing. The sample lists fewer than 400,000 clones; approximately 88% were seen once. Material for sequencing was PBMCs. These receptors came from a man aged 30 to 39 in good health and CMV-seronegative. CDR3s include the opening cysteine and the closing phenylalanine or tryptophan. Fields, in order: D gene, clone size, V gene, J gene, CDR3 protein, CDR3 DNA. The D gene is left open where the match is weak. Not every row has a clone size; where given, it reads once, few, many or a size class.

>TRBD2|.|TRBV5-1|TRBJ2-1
CASSLALAGVYNEQFF
TGCGCCAGCAGCTTGGCCCTAGCGGGGGTTTACAATGAGCAGTTCTTC
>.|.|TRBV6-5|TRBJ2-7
CASSYSRAIEQYF
TGTGCCAGCAGTTACTCGAGGGCGATCGAGCAGTACTTC
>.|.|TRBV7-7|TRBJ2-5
CASSLGLQGRYQETQYF
TGTGCCAGCAGCTTAGGCCTGCAGGGCCGGTACCAAGAGACCCAGTACTTC
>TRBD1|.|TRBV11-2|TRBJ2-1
CASSLEGQGVYEQFF
TGTGCCAGCAGCTTAGAGGGACAGGGCGTCTATGAGCAGTTCTTC
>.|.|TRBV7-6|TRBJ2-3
CASSLGGASTDTQYF
TGTGCCAGCAGCTTGGGCGGGGCCAGCACAGATACGCAGTATTTT
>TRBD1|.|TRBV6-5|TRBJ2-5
CASSGTGVETQYF
TGTGCCAGCAGTGGAACAGGGGTAGAGACCCAGTACTTC
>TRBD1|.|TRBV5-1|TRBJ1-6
CASSLADRDSPLHF
TGCGCCAGCAGCTTGGCAGACAGGGACTCACCCCTCCACTTT
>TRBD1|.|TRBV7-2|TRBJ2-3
CASSADRGPDTQYF
TGTGCCAGCAGCGCGGACAGGGGCCCAGATACGCAGTATTTT
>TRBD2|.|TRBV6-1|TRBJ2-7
CASTPTSGVYEQYF
TGTGCCAGCACCCCGACTAGCGGGGTCTACGAGCAGTACTTC
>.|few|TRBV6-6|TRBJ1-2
CASRLRTTGQYGYTF
TGTGCCAGCAGACTACGTACGACAGGCCAATATGGCTACACCTTC
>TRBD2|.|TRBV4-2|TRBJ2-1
CASSQDITGLEYNEQFF
TGTGCCAGCAGCCAAGATATAACGGGACTAGAATACAATGAGCAGTTCTTC
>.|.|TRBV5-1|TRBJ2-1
CASSFVFSSYNEQFF
TGCGCCAGCAGCTTCGTATTTAGCTCCTACAATGAGCAGTTCTTC
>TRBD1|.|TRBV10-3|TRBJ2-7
CAISEPQGASYEQYF
TGTGCCATCAGTGAGCCTCAGGGGGCATCCTACGAGCAGTACTTC
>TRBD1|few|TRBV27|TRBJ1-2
CASSLTGYGYGYTF
TGTGCCAGCAGTTTGACAGGGTATGGCTATGGCTACACCTTC
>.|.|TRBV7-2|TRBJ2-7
CASSRTADTLYEQYF
TGTGCCAGCAGCCGGACAGCTGACACTCTCTACGAGCAGTACTTC
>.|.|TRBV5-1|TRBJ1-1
CASSWGVTVNTEAFF
TGCGCCAGCAGCTGGGGGGTCACCGTGAACACTGAAGCTTTCTTT
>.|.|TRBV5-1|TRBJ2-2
CASSLARESGELFF
TGCGCCAGCAGCTTGGCCCGGGAGAGCGGGGAGCTGTTTTTT
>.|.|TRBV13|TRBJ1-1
CASSSFPEAFF
TGTGCCAGCAGCTCTTTCCCGGAAGCTTTCTTT
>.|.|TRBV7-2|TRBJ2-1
CASSLSKSVPNEQFF
TGTGCCAGCAGCTTAAGTAAATCGGTGCCCAATGAGCAGTTCTTC
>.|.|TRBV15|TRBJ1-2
CATSRGFGQGGVYGYTF
TGTGCCACCAGCAGAGGATTTGGGCAAGGGGGGGTTTATGGCTACACCTTC
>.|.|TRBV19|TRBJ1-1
CASSLGALEAFF
TGTGCCAGTAGTCTTGGAGCCCTTGAAGCTTTCTTT
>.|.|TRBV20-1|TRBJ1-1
CSAAGVTEAFF
TGCAGTGCAGCAGGGGTCACTGAAGCTTTCTTT
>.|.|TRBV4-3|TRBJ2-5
CASSQVMSQTQYF
TGCGCCAGCAGCCAAGTTATGTCCCAGACCCAGTACTTC
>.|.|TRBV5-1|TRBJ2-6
CASSLRPPAGANVLTF
TGCGCCAGCAGCCTCAGGCCACCGGCTGGGGCCAACGTCCTGACTTTC
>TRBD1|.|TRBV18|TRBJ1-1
CASSPFAGGAFF
TGTGCCAGCTCACCATTCGCAGGGGGAGCTTTCTTT
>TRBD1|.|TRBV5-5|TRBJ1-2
CASSLGGRGDYGYTF
TGTGCCAGCAGCTTAGGCGGCAGGGGGGACTATGGCTACACCTTC
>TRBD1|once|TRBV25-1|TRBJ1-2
CASSDTPGQGTLGGGYTF
TGTGCCAGCAGTGACACCCCGGGACAGGGAACCCTAGGGGGAGGCTACACCTTC
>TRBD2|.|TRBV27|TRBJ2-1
CASSLYGGGQFF
TGTGCCAGCAGTTTATACGGCGGGGGGCAGTTCTTC
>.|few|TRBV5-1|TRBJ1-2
CASSTGTLYGYTF
TGCGCCAGCAGCACCGGGACTCTATATGGCTACACCTTC
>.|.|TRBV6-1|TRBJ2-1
CASSEARSSYNEQFF
TGTGCCAGCAGTGAAGCCCGGAGCTCCTACAATGAGCAGTTCTTC
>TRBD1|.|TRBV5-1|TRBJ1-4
CASSPGTGERNEKLFF
TGCGCCAGCAGCCCGGGGACAGGGGAGCGTAATGAAAAACTGTTTTTT
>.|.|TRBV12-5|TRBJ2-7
CASGPFTASYEQYF
TGTGCTAGTGGTCCTTTCACAGCTTCCTACGAGCAGTACTTC
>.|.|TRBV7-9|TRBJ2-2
CASSMALVAGELFF
TGTGCCAGCAGCATGGCCCTTGTCGCCGGGGAGCTGTTTTTT